A single sample gave rise to the 3 T cell receptor beta chains below, sequenced in a study of glioma-infiltrating T cells after dendritic cell vaccination. Libraries were prepared by immunoSEQ multiplex PCR; TCRdb keeps only in-frame clonotypes and omits some of them. This table holds tens of thousands of clones, over 75% found once. The sample consisted of blood, taken before dendritic cell vaccination. These receptors came from a human donor with glioblastoma.

The chain recombines TRBV19 with TRBJ2-5; 11 nucleotides line up with TRBD2. J gave up 2 bases and V 5 bases, and 1 base lay outside the gene matches. The CDR3 sequence is 14 residues long. Germline V gene data show CDR1 as LNHDA and CDR2 as SQIVND (reference sequence). CDR3 DNA sequence: TGTGCCAGTAGTCGGACTAGCGGGCAAGAGACCCAGTACTTC. It specifies CASSRTSGQETQYF.

This clone was counted between two and nine times. One end of the junction is discordant with germline, which a read error may explain. The chain combines TRBV6-5 with TRBJ1-1; 7 bases align to TRBD1. The CDR3 consists of 13 residues. Germline values: CDR1 MNHEY, CDR2 SVGAGI. DNA of the CDR3: TGTGCCAGCAGGCCGGGACAGCACTCTGAGGCTTTCTTT. Protein product: CASRPGQHSEAFF.

The chain recombines TRBV28 with TRBJ1-5; D is possibly TRBD1 (6 bases). This CDR3 region has 16 residues. The germline V gene has CDR1 MDHEN and CDR2 SYDVKM. Between the trimmed V and J ends, which lost 3 bases and 0 bases, there was a span of 12 bases. CDR3 nucleotides: TGTGCCAGCAGTTTCGGACAGCCATATAGCAATCAGCCCCAGCATTTT. Amino acid sequence: CASSFGQPYSNQPQHF.